This TCR beta chain was sequenced during a study of T cell clones after liver transplantation. Study in general: TCRbeta sequencing after a pre-transplant mixed lymphocyte reaction identified graft-donor-reactive clones, later tracked in post-transplant blood. Tolerance: complete withdrawal held at least one year, liver enzymes staying within twice normal. Study outcomes and limitations: Graft donor-reactive T cells possibly entered the graft instead of undergoing deletion. The donor-reactive repertoire was only partly measurable in two subjects, lacking donor cells.

Assay used: immunoSEQ multiplex PCR; TCRdb lists only in-frame clones, some missing. This table has more than 95,000 clones, roughly 80% appearing once. The count of this clone is one. Its cognate antigen is unknown. Germline-derived CDR1 and CDR2 are SGHTA and FQGNSA. J gave up 1 base and V 6 bases, and 9 bases lay outside the gene matches. The CDR3 loop spans 16 amino acids. The material sequenced was CD4+ T cells from blood, taken before liver transplant. This receptor was taken from a human donor who received a liver transplant. The chain employs TRBV7-2 and TRBJ1-5; 7 nucleotides align to TRBD1. The CDR3 region is CASRITGVRSNQPQHF. CDR3 in DNA: TGTGCCAGCAGGATAACAGGGGTACGGAGCAATCAGCCCCAGCATTTT.